A selection of T cell receptor beta chains follows, all from one sample in a study of post-analysis software for immune sequencing data. MiXCR, applied by TCRdb to the PCR reads, yields one record per CDR3 protein. The data show 700,000 to 900,000 distinct CDR3 sequences, more than 45% seen once. The sequenced material came from blood. The receptors here all came from a girl aged 5-17 years with multiple sclerosis. CDR3s include the opening cysteine and the closing phenylalanine or tryptophan. The D gene is left open where the match is weak. Only some rows state a clone size, as once, few, many or a class for expanded clones.

length | D | size | J | V | DNA | CDR3
12 | - | - | TRBJ2-1 | TRBV10-3 | TGTGCCATCAGTGAACTCGGCAATGAGCAGTTCTTC | CAISELGNEQFF
18 | - | - | TRBJ2-1 | TRBV11-2 | TGTGCCAGCAGCTTAAGCCCCTGGGGTGAGAGCTCCTACAATGAGCAGTTCTTC | CASSLSPWGESSYNEQFF
16 | - | - | TRBJ2-7 | TRBV4-2 | TGTGCCAGCAGCCCTTCTAGAGGGACCCGGACCTACGAGCAGTACTTC | CASSPSRGTRTYEQYF
14 | - | - | TRBJ1-2 | TRBV3-1 | TGTGCCAGCAGCCAAGTAACAGGGACCTATGGCTACACCTTC | CASSQVTGTYGYTF
18 | TRBD1 | - | TRBJ2-4 | TRBV11-2 | TGTGCCAGCAGCCCCGGGAAGGGGGCGATGATAGCCAAAAACATTCAGTACTTC | CASSPGKGAMIAKNIQYF
20 | - | - | TRBJ2-3 | TRBV24-1 | TGTGCCACCAGTGATCTGCAGGAATGGACGCTAGTCTCCATCCCTTATACGCAGTATTTT | CATSDLQEWTLVSIPYTQYF
13 | - | few | TRBJ2-5 | TRBV6-2/TRBV6-3 | TGTGCCAGCAGTTATAGTAACCCAGAGACCCAGTACTTC | CASSYSNPETQYF
13 | - | - | TRBJ2-7 | TRBV20-1 | TGCAGTGCCCTCTCGGCTAGTGGGTACGAGCAGTACTTC | CSALSASGYEQYF
17 | TRBD2 | - | TRBJ2-3 | TRBV6-1 | TGTGCCAGCAGCGAACAATCGGGACTAGCTTTTTGGGATACGCAGTATTTT | CASSEQSGLAFWDTQYF
18 | - | - | TRBJ1-5 | TRBV4-2 | TGTGCCAGCAGCCAAGCCGCCGGTGACAGGAGAAACAATCAGCCCCAGCATTTT | CASSQAAGDRRNNQPQHF
14 | - | - | TRBJ1-2 | TRBV4-1 | TGCGCCAGCAGCCAAGGAGACCGGAACTATGGCTACACCTTC | CASSQGDRNYGYTF
14 | TRBD1 | few | TRBJ2-7 | TRBV12-3/TRBV12-4 | TGTGCCAGCCGCTCCGGGACAGGCTCCTACGAGCAGTACTTC | CASRSGTGSYEQYF
14 | - | - | TRBJ2-5 | TRBV29-1 | TGCAGCGTCGCATGGCGGCCACACCAAGAGACCCAGTACTTC | CSVAWRPHQETQYF
13 | TRBD2 | - | TRBJ2-1 | TRBV20-1 | TGCAGTGCCAGCCGGCCGGGAGGGGGTGAGCAGTTCTTC | CSASRPGGGEQFF
17 | - | - | TRBJ2-2 | TRBV25-1 | TGTGCCAGCAGTGAATATTACCAGGGTCCTAACACCGGGGAGCTGTTTTTT | CASSEYYQGPNTGELFF
14 | - | few | TRBJ2-3 | TRBV29-1 | TGCAGCGTTGAAGATGACAGGACCTCAGATACGCAGTATTTT | CSVEDDRTSDTQYF
11 | - | - | TRBJ2-1 | TRBV6-2/TRBV6-3 | TGTGCCAGCAGTTACAAGAATGAGCAGTTCTTC | CASSYKNEQFF
15 | - | - | TRBJ2-7 | TRBV9 | TGTGCCAGCAGCGTAGCGGCGGACGGGACCTACGAGCAGTACTTC | CASSVAADGTYEQYF
17 | - | - | TRBJ2-4 | TRBV12-3/TRBV12-4 | TGTGCCAGCAGTTTAGCGGAGGGACTTCTAGCCAAAAACATTCAGTACTTC | CASSLAEGLLAKNIQYF
12 | - | - | TRBJ1-1 | TRBV5-1 | TGCGCCAGCTGCTTGTCAGGTGCAGAAGCTTTCTTT | CASCLSGAEAFF
15 | - | few | TRBJ1-2 | TRBV7-2 | TGTGCCAGCACCCGGGTTGCGCCTCTCGGCTATGGCTACACCTTC | CASTRVAPLGYGYTF
15 | - | - | TRBJ1-1 | TRBV5-1 | TGCGCCAGCAGCGCCGCAGGGGCTGTTAGGACTGAAGCTTTCTTT | CASSAAGAVRTEAFF
13 | - | few | TRBJ2-5 | TRBV7-9 | TGTGCCAGCAGCTGGGCGGACGGAGAGACCCAGTACTTC | CASSWADGETQYF
18 | - | few | TRBJ2-7 | TRBV6-5 | TGTGCCAGCAGTTACTCCTGGCCGGACAGCTCGAGCTCCTACGAGCAGTACTTC | CASSYSWPDSSSSYEQYF
13 | - | - | TRBJ2-1 | TRBV6-6 | TGTGCCAGCAACTTAGGGATTCCCAATGAGCAGTTCTTC | CASNLGIPNEQFF
16 | TRBD1 | few | TRBJ2-1 | TRBV14 | TGTGCCAGCAGCCTAGAATACAGGGGAACCTACAATGAGCAGTTCTTC | CASSLEYRGTYNEQFF
13 | - | - | TRBJ1-2 | TRBV29-1 | TGCAGCGTGCCACAGGGAAGTAACTATGGCTACACCTTC | CSVPQGSNYGYTF
15 | TRBD1 | - | TRBJ2-1 | TRBV6-6 | TGTGCCAGCAGTATCCGGGACAGGGTTTACAATGAGCAGTTCTTC | CASSIRDRVYNEQFF
15 | - | few | TRBJ1-1 | TRBV4-1 | TGCGCCAGCAGCCAAGAGACCAGAGGGGGCACTGAAGCTTTCTTT | CASSQETRGGTEAFF
12 | - | few | TRBJ2-7 | TRBV11-2 | TGTGCCAGCGCGGTGGGGGACTACGAGCAGTACTTC | CASAVGDYEQYF
16 | TRBD2 | - | TRBJ2-1 | TRBV20-1 | TGCAGTGCTAGTTCAACTCCGGGACTAGCGGCGAATGAGCAGTTCTTC | CSASSTPGLAANEQFF
17 | - | - | TRBJ2-5 | TRBV7-8 | TGTGCCAGCAGCTTAGAGGCCCGGGGGACAGCCCAAGAGACCCAGTACTTC | CASSLEARGTAQETQYF
15 | - | - | TRBJ2-7 | TRBV5-1 | TGCGCCAGCAGCTTGGGGTTTGGAGCCATCATCGAGCAGTACTTC | CASSLGFGAIIEQYF
13 | - | many | TRBJ2-3 | TRBV6-2/TRBV6-3 | TGTGCCAGCACCAAAACCGGTTTGGATACGCAGTATTTT | CASTKTGLDTQYF
14 | TRBD2 | - | TRBJ2-3 | TRBV19 | TGTGCCAGCCAACTAGCGGGAGGCACAGATACGCAGTATTTT | CASQLAGGTDTQYF
15 | TRBD1 | - | TRBJ2-5 | TRBV7-9 | TGTGCCAGCAGCTTAGATGGGACAGGGCAAGAGACCCAGTACTTC | CASSLDGTGQETQYF
15 | - | - | TRBJ2-7 | TRBV20-1 | TGCAGTGCTAGAGACGCGGACCGAGCCTCCTACGAGCAGTACTTC | CSARDADRASYEQYF
14 | TRBD1 | - | TRBJ1-5 | TRBV6-2/TRBV6-3 | TGTGCCAGCAGACCCGACAGGGGGGACCAGCCCCAGCATTTT | CASRPDRGDQPQHF
15 | - | - | TRBJ2-7 | TRBV7-2 | TGTGCCAGCAGCTTAGGGGCCATCGTAACCTACGAGCAGTACTTC | CASSLGAIVTYEQYF
13 | - | - | TRBJ2-1 | TRBV6-2/TRBV6-3 | TGTGCCAGCAGCCCTTTTGCCCGGAGTGAGCAGTTCTTC | CASSPFARSEQFF
11 | - | - | TRBJ1-1 | TRBV6-6 | TGTGCCAGCAGCCCGACCGTGGGAGCTTTCTTT | CASSPTVGAFF
13 | TRBD2 | - | TRBJ2-1 | TRBV29-1 | TGCAGCGTTGGACTAGCGGCCGACAATGAGCAGTTCTTC | CSVGLAADNEQFF
15 | - | once | TRBJ2-1 | TRBV10-3 | TGTGCCATCAGTGAGGGGGCTAGCGCCTACGGTGAGCAGTTCTTC | CAISEGASAYGEQFF
13 | TRBD2 | - | TRBJ2-1 | TRBV10-3 | TGTGCCATCCGGGAACTAGCGGGGAATGAGCAGTTCTTC | CAIRELAGNEQFF
14 | - | - | TRBJ2-4 | TRBV7-8 | TGTGCCAGCAGCGCCCTAGCCCCTGGGAACATTCAGTACTTC | CASSALAPGNIQYF
20 | TRBD2 | - | TRBJ2-1 | TRBV5-1 | TGCGCCAGCAGCCCATTAGCGGGAGGGTTGTTTACCCCCACAAATTATGAGCAGTTCTTC | CASSPLAGGLFTPTNYEQFF
15 | TRBD2 | - | TRBJ2-7 | TRBV4-3 | TGCGCCAGCAGCCCAACCGGGACTAGCTCCTACGAGCAGTACTTC | CASSPTGTSSYEQYF
13 | - | - | TRBJ2-7 | TRBV7-3 | TGTGCCAGCAGCTTATACGGATCAAGTCCCCAGTACTTC | CASSLYGSSPQYF
15 | TRBD2 | few | TRBJ2-5 | TRBV7-9 | TGTGCCAGCAGACACAAAGGCGCGGGAGTAGAGACCCAGTACTTC | CASRHKGAGVETQYF
15 | - | few | TRBJ2-7 | TRBV5-6 | TGTGCCAGCAGCTCTCTAGGGCCCGCAACCTACGAGCAGTACTTC | CASSSLGPATYEQYF
13 | TRBD1 | - | TRBJ2-7 | TRBV20-1 | TGCAGTGCTCACATGACAGGGTCCTACGAGCAGTACTTC | CSAHMTGSYEQYF
14 | - | - | TRBJ2-5 | TRBV5-1 | TGCGCCAGCAGCGCACCGGGGGTTGTGGAGACCCAGTACTTC | CASSAPGVVETQYF
14 | - | - | TRBJ2-3 | TRBV29-1 | TGCAGCGTGATTAGGGACCAACAGCCAGATACGCAGTATTTT | CSVIRDQQPDTQYF
13 | - | - | TRBJ2-3 | TRBV13 | TGTGCCAGCAGCCGCCGCCTAAGGGATACGCAGTATTTT | CASSRRLRDTQYF
14 | - | few | TRBJ2-1 | TRBV3-1 | TGTGCCAGCAGCCAAGACTGGGCTGCTGATGAGCAGTTCTTC | CASSQDWAADEQFF